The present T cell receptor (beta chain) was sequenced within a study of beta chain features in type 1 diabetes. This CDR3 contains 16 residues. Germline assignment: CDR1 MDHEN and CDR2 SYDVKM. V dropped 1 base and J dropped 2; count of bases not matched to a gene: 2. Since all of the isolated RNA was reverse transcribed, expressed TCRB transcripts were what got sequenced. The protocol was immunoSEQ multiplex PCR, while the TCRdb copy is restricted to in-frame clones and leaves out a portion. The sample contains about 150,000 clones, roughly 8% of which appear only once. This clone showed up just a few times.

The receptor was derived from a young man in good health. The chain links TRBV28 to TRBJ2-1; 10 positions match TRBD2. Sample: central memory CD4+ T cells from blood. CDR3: CASSLSSGGTYNEQFF. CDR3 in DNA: TGTGCCAGCAGTTTATCTAGCGGGGGAACCTACAATGAGCAGTTCTTC.